This T cell receptor beta chain was identified in a study of shared clonotypes between healthy human individuals. Original processing methods: Junction-only immunoSEQ data arrived without quality scores, meaning filtering differed. Here immunoSEQ multiplex PCR was the method, and the copy in TCRdb shows in-frame clones only, minus some. For V, J and clone size, that table is used; D and trimming come from the DNA. The sample shows roughly 2.2 million clones, just over 90% of them seen only once. This clone was counted a few times. V was clipped by 5 bases and J by 0 bases, with 10 bases between them. Germline V gene sequence: CDR1 GTSNPN, CDR2 SVGIG (reference sequence). The CDR3 consists of 13 residues.

The TCR originated in a man between 18 and 35 years old in good health. Some clones in this sample may be carry-over from other donors' samples. The sample comprised naive CD4+ T cells from PBMCs. This sample's subset: CD45RA+ positively selected. This rearrangement joins TRBV30 to TRBJ1-1; D not resolved. CDR3 protein: CAWGPSLNTEAFF. CDR3 DNA: TGTGCCTGGGGTCCTAGCTTGAACACTGAAGCTTTCTTT.